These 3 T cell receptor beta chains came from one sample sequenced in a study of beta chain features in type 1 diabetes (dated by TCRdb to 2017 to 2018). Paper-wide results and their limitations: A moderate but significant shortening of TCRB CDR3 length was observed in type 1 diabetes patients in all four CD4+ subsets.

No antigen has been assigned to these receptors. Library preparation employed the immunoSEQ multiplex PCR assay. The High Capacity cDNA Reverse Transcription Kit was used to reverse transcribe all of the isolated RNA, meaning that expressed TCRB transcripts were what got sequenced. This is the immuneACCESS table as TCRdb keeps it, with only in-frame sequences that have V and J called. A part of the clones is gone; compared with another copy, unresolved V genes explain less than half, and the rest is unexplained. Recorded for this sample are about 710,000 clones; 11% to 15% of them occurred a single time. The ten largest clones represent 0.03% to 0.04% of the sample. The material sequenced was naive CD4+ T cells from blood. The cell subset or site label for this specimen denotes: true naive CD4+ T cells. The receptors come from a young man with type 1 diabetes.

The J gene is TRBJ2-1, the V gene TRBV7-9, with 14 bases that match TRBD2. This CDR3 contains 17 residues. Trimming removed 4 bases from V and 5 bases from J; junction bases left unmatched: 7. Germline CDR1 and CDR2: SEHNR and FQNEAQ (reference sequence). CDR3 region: CASSSRLAGGPHNEQFF. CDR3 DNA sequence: TGTGCCAGCAGCTCCCGACTAGCGGGGGGGCCCCACAATGAGCAGTTCTTC.

The CDR3 loop is CASSHSGFSREGYEQYF. The CDR3 bases are TGCGCCAGCAGCCATTCAGGCTTCTCGCGGGAGGGCTACGAGCAGTACTTC. The rearrangement uses TRBV4-1 and TRBJ2-7; TRBD2 matches 9 bases. The junction had 12 bases not matched to a gene; V was cut back by 3 bases and J by 3 bases. The germline V gene has CDR1 MGHRA and CDR2 YSYEKL. This CDR3 contains 17 residues.

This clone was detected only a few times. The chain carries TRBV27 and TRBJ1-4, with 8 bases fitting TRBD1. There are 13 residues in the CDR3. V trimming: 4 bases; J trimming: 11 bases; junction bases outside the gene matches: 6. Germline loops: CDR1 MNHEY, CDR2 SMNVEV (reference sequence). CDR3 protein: CASSWDRNQKLFF. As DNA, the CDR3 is TGTGCCAGCAGTTGGGACAGGAATCAGAAACTGTTTTTT.